The clone carrying this TCR beta chain was recorded a few times. Antigen specificity is unknown. The record originates from a study of T cells in Graves' hyperthyroidism and ophthalmopathy. Study findings and constraints: Blood also contained most expanded thyroid clonotypes above 0.001. Onset of ophthalmopathy came a median approximately 6.8 months after the model predicted it.

Used for diagnoses were clinical symptoms, serum thyroxine and TRAb, thyroid ultrasound and orbital computed tomography. Amplification targeted TCR beta CDR3 regions from RNA transcripts. The HTBI set primed first-round TCR CDR3 RT-PCR. TCRdb reprocessed the multiplex PCR reads with MiXCR, giving one entry per CDR3 protein. The sample yields approximately 300,000 distinct CDR3 sequences, approximately 19% seen once. This TCR was recovered from a middle-aged man with Graves' ophthalmopathy. The sample comprised blood.

In DNA form, the CDR3 reads TGTGCCTGGAGGACAGGGACCGAGCAGTACTTC. Translated: CAWRTGTEQYF. The chain is built from TRBV30 and TRBJ2-7; 7 bases fit TRBD1. CDR1 and CDR2 (germline): GTSNPN, SVGIG (reference sequence). Germline trimming cut 3 bases from V and 6 bases from J; bases unmatched to any gene: 2. The CDR3 consists of 11 residues.